The subject of this entry is one T cell receptor (beta chain). Antigen specificity is unknown. The sample's time point: persistent/refractory GD, antithyroid drugs over 5 years with positive TRAb. Extracted PBMC RNA gave rise to the TCR library. The CDR3 sequence is 17 residues long. V shed 8 bases, J shed 6 bases, and the junction held 15 bases outside the gene matches. Germline V CDR1 and CDR2: SNHLY, FYNNEI. This sample is drawn from a study of regulatory T cells in long-lasting Graves disease. Arm-PCR of CDR3 regions with iRepertoire HTBI primers generated TCR beta libraries. TCRdb used MiXCR to reprocess the multiplex PCR reads, holding one entry per CDR3 protein. The data hold a few hundred thousand distinct CDR3 sequences, with 20% to 25% observed a single time. Whole-study findings and limits: Comparison showed that persistent patients shared more public clonotypes (about 2,700) than new patients (nearly 1,000).

The rearrangement uses TRBV2 and TRBJ2-2; 10 bases map to TRBD1. Here the sequenced sample was peripheral blood mononuclear cells (PBMCs), taken when the disease was refractory, from a patient treated with antithyroid drugs. The clonotype comes from a middle-aged woman with Graves disease. DNA for the CDR3: TGTGCCAGCTCACCCCGCCCAGGGACAGGGGTCGCCGGGGAGCTGTTTTTT. This encodes CASSPRPGTGVAGELFF.